This TCR beta chain is drawn from a study of beta chain features in type 1 diabetes (dated by TCRdb to the late 2010s). Concerning the study at large: No differences in mean age, gender distribution, total cell number or subset yield were found between patients and healthy donors. A total of approximately 100 million sorted cells were examined across all samples, and the number of cells per subset was strongly correlated with RNA yield. In the study, TCRB repertoires of sorted circulating CD4+ T cell subsets from recently diagnosed type 1 diabetes patients were compared with those of matched healthy donors. Regulatory and stem cell-like memory subsets were obtained from only 8 patients and roughly eight healthy donors, while naive and central memory subsets were obtained from all 30 or so donors.

All of the isolated RNA was reverse transcribed with the High Capacity cDNA Reverse Transcription Kit, so expressed TCRB transcripts were sequenced. Deep immunoSEQ sequencing was performed on naive, central memory and regulatory T cell samples, with an average of approximately 3.9 million total reads per sample. Sorted cells were lysed in RLT buffer, and RNA was extracted using DNase-treated RNeasy Micro or Mini kits according to cell number. To prevent cross-contamination, every cell subset was processed on its own, while patient and healthy donor samples were processed together. The immunoSEQ multiplex PCR was used to amplify TCRB sequences from cDNA, yielding 87-bp fragments that span the CDR3 region. The amplicons were sequenced using the Illumina HiSeq platform. Concerning the study's data processing: Synthetic template baselines were used to correct PCR bias computationally, reads within Hamming distance 2 were collapsed, and singletons that could not be merged were discarded. Reads were aligned against IMGT to assign V, D and J genes, CDR3 length and insertions or deletions at six rearrangement sites. Within each subset, clonotype counts were normalized to sorted cell number, and only after that were true diversity and Gini coefficients computed with the tcR R package. The overlap coefficient, calculated on TCRB nucleotide sequences, was used to quantify repertoire sharing. The table was pulled from immuneACCESS by TCRdb, which kept in-frame rearrangements only. Such tables lose some clones; where checked, under half of the loss comes from unresolved V genes, and the rest has no known cause. That table furnishes V, J and clone size, whereas the DNA furnished D and trimming. For this sample the table gives under 250,000 clones, of which around 26% were detected only once. Roughly 4.1% of the sample rests with the top ten.

In its sample, this clone was seen a few times. There is no known antigen for this receptor. The record has no base qualities; no much larger clone is one base away. Each donor gave one peripheral blood draw, averaging about 100 mL, which was collected into heparinised tubes. A BD FACSAria II and a panel including CD45RO, CCR7, CD25, CD127, CD95 and CD27 were used to sort naive, central memory, regulatory and stem cell-like memory CD4+ T cells. Every sorted population had a purity above 98%. PBMCs were isolated immediately by Lymphoprep density gradient centrifugation and stained directly without culture. So that batch effects would be minimized, each experiment stained and sorted samples in pairs, pairing one healthy donor with one patient. Broad study findings and their caveats: The naive, central memory and regulatory TCRB repertoires appeared to resemble one another more closely among patients than among healthy donors. PCR might favor shorter templates, but patient and control samples were amplified and corrected together, so any skew would affect both groups equally. HLA sub-analyses involved small numbers of individuals, so any influence of HLA type on TCRB rearrangement remained unresolved. Type 1 diabetes patients showed a moderate but significant shortening of TCRB CDR3 length in all four CD4+ subsets. Because cDNA was sequenced instead of genomic DNA, highly expressing activated cells could be over-represented, though the groups showed no difference in activation or CD3 levels. Fewer insertions and more nucleotide deletions at VDJ recombination sites were observed in patients with type 1 diabetes, implying thymic rearrangement abnormalities.

Material: central memory CD4+ T cells from blood. The sequence came from a young man in good health.

The DNA is as follows: TGTGCCAGCAGCTTTCGGACAGGGAGTGGCTATGGCTACACCTTC. Its translation reads: CASSFRTGSGYGYTF. This sequence uses TRBV4-2 and TRBJ1-2; 8 middle bases align to TRBD1. Compared with germline, V lacks 5 bases and J lacks 4 bases; bases without a gene match: 9. Measured from the cysteine to the phenylalanine, the CDR3 is 15 residues long. Only the CDR3 DNA stays, 45 bases, in frame from base 1. The CDR1 and CDR2 encoded by the germline V gene are LGHNA and YNFKEQ.